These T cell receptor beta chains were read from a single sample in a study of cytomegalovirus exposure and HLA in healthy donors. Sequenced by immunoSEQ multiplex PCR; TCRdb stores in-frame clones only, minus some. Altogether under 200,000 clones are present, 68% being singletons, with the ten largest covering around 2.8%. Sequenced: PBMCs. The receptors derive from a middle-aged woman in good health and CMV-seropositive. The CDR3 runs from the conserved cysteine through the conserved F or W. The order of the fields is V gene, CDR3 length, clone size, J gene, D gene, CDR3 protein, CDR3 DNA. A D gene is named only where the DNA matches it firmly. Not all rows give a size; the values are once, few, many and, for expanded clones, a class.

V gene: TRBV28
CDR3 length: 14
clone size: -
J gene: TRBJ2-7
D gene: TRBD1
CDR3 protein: CASSLLQGLYEQYF
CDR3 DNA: TGTGCCAGCAGCCTATTACAGGGGCTCTACGAGCAGTACTTC

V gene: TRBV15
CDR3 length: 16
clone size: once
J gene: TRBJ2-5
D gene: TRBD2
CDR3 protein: CATRRTSGGAQETQYF
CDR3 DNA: TGTGCCACCAGGCGGACTAGCGGGGGGGCACAGGAGACCCAGTACTTC

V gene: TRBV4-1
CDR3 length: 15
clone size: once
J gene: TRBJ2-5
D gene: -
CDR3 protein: CASSPEPTAQETQYF
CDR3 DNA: TGCGCCAGCAGCCCCGAACCGACAGCTCAAGAGACCCAGTACTTC

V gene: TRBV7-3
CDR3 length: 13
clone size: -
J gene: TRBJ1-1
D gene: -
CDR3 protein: CASSSYSRTEAFF
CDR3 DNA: TGTGCCAGCAGCTCCTATTCCCGGACTGAAGCTTTCTTT

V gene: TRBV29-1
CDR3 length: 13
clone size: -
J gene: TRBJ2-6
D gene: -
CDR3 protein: CSVQGSGANVLTF
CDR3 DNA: TGCAGCGTCCAGGGATCTGGGGCCAACGTCCTGACTTTC

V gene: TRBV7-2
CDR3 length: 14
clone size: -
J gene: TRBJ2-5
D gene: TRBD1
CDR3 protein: CASSPPGGQETQYF
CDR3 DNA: TGTGCCAGCAGCCCCCCAGGGGGTCAAGAGACCCAGTACTTC

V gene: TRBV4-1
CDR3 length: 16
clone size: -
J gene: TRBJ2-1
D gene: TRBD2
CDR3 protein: CASSQGTSGGGGEQFF
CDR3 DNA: TGCGCCAGCAGCCAGGGGACTAGCGGAGGGGGGGGTGAGCAGTTCTTC

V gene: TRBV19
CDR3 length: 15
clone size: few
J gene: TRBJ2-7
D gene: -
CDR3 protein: CASSKTTEGLYEQYF
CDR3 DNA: TGTGCCAGTAGTAAAACGACGGAGGGACTCTACGAGCAGTACTTC

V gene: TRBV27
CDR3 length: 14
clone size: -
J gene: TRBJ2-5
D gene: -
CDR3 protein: CASSAAEGFETQYF
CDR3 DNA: TGTGCCAGCAGTGCCGCGGAGGGTTTTGAGACCCAGTACTTC

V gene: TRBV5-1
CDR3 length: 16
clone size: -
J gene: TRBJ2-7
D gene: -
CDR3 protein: CASSLGGGGSSYEQYF
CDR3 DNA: TGCGCCAGCAGCTTGGGGGGAGGAGGGAGCTCCTACGAGCAGTACTTC

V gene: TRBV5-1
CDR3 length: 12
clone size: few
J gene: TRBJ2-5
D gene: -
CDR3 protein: CASSLGEGEQYF
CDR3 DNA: TGCGCCAGCAGCTTGGGGGAGGGGGAGCAGTACTTC

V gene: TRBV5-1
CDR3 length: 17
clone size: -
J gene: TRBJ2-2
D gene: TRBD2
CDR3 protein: CASSLATSGGNTGELFF
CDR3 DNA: TGCGCCAGCAGCTTGGCGACTAGCGGGGGGAACACCGGGGAGCTGTTTTTT

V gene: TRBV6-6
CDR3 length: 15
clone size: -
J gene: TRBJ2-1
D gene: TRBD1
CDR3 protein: CASRRQGTLYNEQFF
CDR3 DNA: TGTGCCAGCAGGAGACAGGGGACCCTTTACAATGAGCAGTTCTTC

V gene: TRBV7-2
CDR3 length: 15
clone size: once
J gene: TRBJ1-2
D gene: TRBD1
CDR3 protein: CASSLQRTGSGGYTF
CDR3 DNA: TGTGCCAGCAGCTTACAACGGACAGGATCAGGAGGCTACACCTTC

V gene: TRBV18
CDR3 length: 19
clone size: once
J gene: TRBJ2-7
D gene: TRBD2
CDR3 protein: CASSPDLTSGRFTLRGQYF
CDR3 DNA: TGTGCCAGCTCACCAGATCTCACTAGCGGGCGATTTACCCTACGAGGGCAGTACTTC

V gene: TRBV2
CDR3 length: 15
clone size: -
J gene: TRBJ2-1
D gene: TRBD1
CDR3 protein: CASSTGTGGADEQFF
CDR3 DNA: TGTGCCAGCAGTACCGGGACAGGGGGGGCGGATGAGCAGTTCTTC

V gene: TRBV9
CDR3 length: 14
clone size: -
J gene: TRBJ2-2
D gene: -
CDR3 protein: CASSVVAGAGELFF
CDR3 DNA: TGTGCCAGCAGCGTAGTTGCAGGGGCGGGGGAGCTGTTTTTT

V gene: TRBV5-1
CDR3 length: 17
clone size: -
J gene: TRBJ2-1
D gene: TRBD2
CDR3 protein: CASSSEPGLAGGYEQFF
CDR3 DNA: TGCGCCAGCAGCTCCGAACCGGGACTAGCGGGAGGCTATGAGCAGTTCTTC

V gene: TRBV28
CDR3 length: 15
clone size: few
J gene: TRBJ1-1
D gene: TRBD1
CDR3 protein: CASSPRTGAYTEAFF
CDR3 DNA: TGTGCCAGCAGTCCTAGGACAGGGGCGTACACTGAAGCTTTCTTT

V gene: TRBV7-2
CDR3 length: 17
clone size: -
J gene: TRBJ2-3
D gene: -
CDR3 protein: CASSTVQVYIYTDTQYF
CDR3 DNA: TGTGCCAGCAGCACCGTGCAGGTGTACATATACACAGATACGCAGTATTTT

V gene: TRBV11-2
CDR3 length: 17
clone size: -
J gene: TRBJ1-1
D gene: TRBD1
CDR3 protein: CASSLVWGQGAFTEAFF
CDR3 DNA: TGTGCCAGCAGCTTAGTTTGGGGACAGGGGGCTTTCACTGAAGCTTTCTTT

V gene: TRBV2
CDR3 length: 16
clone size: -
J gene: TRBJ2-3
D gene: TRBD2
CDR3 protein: CASSETGGLQADTQYF
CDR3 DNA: TGTGCCAGCAGTGAGACGGGGGGGCTTCAGGCAGATACGCAGTATTTT

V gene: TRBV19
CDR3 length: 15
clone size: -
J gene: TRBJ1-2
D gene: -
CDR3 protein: CASSIDGTALDGYTF
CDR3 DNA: TGTGCCAGTAGTATAGATGGGACTGCCCTTGATGGCTACACCTTC

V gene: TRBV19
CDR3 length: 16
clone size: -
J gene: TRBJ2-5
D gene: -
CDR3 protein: CASSIDSGLWRGTQYF
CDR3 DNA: TGTGCCAGTAGTATAGATTCTGGCCTTTGGAGGGGGACCCAGTACTTC

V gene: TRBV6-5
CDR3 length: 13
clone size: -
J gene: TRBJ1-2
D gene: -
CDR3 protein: CASSYATVYGYTF
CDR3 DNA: TGTGCCAGCAGTTACGCGACAGTTTATGGCTACACCTTC

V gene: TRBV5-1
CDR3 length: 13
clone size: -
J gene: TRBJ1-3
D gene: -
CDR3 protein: CASSYSGGNTIYF
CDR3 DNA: TGCGCCAGCAGTTATTCAGGGGGAAACACCATATATTTT

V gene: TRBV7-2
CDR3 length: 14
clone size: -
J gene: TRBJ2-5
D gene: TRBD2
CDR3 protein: CASSGTRGQETQYF
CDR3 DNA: TGTGCCAGCAGCGGGACTAGGGGCCAAGAGACCCAGTACTTC

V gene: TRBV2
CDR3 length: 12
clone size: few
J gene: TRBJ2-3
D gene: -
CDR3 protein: CASSQGTDTQYF
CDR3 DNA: TGTGCCAGCAGTCAGGGGACAGATACGCAGTATTTT

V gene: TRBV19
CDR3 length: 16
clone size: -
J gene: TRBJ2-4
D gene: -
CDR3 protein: CASSPRTGFGKNIQYF
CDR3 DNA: TGTGCCAGTAGCCCAAGGACGGGGTTTGGCAAAAACATTCAGTACTTC

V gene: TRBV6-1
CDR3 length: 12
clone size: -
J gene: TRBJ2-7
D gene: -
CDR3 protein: CASRSDGYEQYF
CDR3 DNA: TGTGCCAGCAGGAGCGACGGCTACGAGCAGTACTTC

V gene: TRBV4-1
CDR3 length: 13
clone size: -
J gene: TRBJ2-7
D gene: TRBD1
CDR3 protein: CASSQDRAYEQYF
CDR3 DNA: TGCGCCAGCAGCCAGGACAGGGCCTACGAGCAGTACTTC

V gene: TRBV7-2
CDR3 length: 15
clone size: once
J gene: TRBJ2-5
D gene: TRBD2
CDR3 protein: CASSLQLAGGETQYF
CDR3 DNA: TGTGCCAGCAGCTTACAACTAGCGGGAGGAGAGACCCAGTACTTC

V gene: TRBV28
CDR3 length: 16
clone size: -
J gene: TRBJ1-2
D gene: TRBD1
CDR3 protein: CASSQGGTGVYYGYTF
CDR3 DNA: TGTGCCAGCAGCCAGGGAGGGACAGGGGTTTACTATGGCTACACCTTC

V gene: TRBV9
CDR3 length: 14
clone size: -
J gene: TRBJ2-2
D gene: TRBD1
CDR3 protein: CASSTAQGTGELFF
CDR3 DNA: TGTGCCAGCAGCACTGCACAGGGGACCGGGGAGCTGTTTTTT

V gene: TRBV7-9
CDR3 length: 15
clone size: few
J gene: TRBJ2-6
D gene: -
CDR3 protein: CASSGNRLGANVLTF
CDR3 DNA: TGTGCCAGCAGCGGGAACAGGCTAGGGGCCAACGTCCTGACTTTC

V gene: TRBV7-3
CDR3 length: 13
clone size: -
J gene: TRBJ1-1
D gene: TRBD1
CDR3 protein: CASSSDRDTEAFF
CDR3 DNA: TGTGCCAGCAGCTCCGACAGGGACACTGAAGCTTTCTTT

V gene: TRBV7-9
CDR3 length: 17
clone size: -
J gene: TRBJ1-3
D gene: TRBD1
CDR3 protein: CASSLSGTGVSGNTIYF
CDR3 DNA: TGTGCCAGCAGCCTTTCCGGGACAGGGGTTTCTGGAAACACCATATATTTT

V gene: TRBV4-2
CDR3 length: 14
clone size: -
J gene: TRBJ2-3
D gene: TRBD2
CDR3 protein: CASSQGTTTDTQYF
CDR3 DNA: TGTGCCAGCAGCCAGGGGACTACCACAGATACGCAGTATTTT

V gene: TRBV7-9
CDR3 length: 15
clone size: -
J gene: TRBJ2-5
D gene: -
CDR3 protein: CASSSGQMDQETQYF
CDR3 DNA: TGTGCCAGCAGCTCAGGACAGATGGACCAAGAGACCCAGTACTTC

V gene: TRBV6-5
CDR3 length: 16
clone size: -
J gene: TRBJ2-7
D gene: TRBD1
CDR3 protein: CASSYSAGGGSYEQYF
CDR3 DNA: TGTGCCAGCAGTTACTCTGCAGGGGGCGGCTCCTACGAGCAGTACTTC

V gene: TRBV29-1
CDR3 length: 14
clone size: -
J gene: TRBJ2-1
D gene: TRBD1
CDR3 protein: CSVGGGQGGNEQFF
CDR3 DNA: TGCAGCGTTGGAGGGGGACAGGGTGGCAATGAGCAGTTCTTC

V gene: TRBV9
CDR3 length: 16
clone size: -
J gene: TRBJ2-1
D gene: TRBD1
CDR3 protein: CASSVGGTGGYNEQFF
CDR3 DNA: TGTGCCAGCAGCGTAGGGGGGACAGGGGGATACAATGAGCAGTTCTTC

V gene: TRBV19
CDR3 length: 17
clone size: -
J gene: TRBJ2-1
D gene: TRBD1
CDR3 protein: CASSIGTGVSSRNEQFF
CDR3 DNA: TGTGCCAGTAGTATAGGGACAGGCGTAAGCTCGCGGAATGAGCAGTTCTTC

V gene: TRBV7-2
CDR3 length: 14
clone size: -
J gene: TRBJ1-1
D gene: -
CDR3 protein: CASSLQYTNTEAFF
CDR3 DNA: TGTGCCAGCAGCTTACAGTATACGAACACTGAAGCTTTCTTT

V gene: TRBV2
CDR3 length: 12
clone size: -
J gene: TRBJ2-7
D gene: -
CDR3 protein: CASSGEGDEQYF
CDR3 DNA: TGTGCCAGCAGTGGGGAAGGGGACGAGCAGTACTTC

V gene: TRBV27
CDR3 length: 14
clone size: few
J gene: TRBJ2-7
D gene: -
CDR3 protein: CASSFSGVAYEQYF
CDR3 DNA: TGTGCCAGCAGTTTTTCGGGAGTCGCCTACGAGCAGTACTTC

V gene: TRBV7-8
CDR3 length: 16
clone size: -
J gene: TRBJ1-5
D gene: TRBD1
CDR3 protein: CASSQRTGPSNQPQHF
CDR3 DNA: TGTGCCAGCAGCCAAAGGACAGGGCCTAGCAATCAGCCCCAGCATTTT

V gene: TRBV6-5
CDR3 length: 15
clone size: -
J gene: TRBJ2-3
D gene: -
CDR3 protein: CASSYSRLFTDTQYF
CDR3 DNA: TGTGCCAGCAGTTACTCGAGGCTATTCACAGATACGCAGTATTTT

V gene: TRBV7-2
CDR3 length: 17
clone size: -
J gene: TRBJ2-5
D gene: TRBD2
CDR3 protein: CASSLGSSGSAMGTQYF
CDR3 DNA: TGTGCCAGCAGCTTAGGCTCTAGCGGGAGCGCAATGGGGACCCAGTACTTC

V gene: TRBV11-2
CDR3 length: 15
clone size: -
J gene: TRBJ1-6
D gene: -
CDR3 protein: CASSSEPGYNSPLHF
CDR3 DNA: TGTGCCAGCAGCTCGGAACCGGGATACAATTCACCCCTCCACTTT

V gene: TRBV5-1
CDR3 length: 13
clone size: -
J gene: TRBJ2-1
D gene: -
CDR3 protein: CASSFKGDNEQFF
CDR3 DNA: TGCGCCAGCAGCTTTAAAGGGGACAATGAGCAGTTCTTC

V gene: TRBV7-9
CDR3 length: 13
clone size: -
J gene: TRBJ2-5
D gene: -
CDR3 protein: CASRAGAGETQYF
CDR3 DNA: TGTGCCAGCAGGGCAGGGGCGGGAGAGACCCAGTACTTC

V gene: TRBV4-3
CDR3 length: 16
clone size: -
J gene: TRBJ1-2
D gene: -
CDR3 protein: CASSQGTAKDGYGYTF
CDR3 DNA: TGCGCCAGCAGCCAAGGGACAGCAAAGGACGGCTATGGCTACACCTTC

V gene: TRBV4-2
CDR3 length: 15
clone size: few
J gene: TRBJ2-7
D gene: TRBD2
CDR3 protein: CASSQTSGGLYEQYF
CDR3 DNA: TGTGCCAGCAGCCAGACTAGCGGGGGGCTCTACGAGCAGTACTTC

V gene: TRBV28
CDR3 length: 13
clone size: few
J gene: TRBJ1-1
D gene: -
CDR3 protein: CASTLPLNTEAFF
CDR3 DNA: TGTGCCAGCACCCTCCCCTTGAACACTGAAGCTTTCTTT

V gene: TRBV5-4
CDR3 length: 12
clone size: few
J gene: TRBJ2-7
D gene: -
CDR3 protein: CASSLWGDSKYF
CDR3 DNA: TGTGCCAGCAGCTTGTGGGGGGACTCCAAGTACTTC

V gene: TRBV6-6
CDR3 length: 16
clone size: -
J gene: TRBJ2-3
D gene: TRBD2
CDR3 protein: CASSRTSGVGTDTQYF
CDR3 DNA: TGTGCCAGCAGCAGGACTAGCGGGGTGGGCACAGATACGCAGTATTTT

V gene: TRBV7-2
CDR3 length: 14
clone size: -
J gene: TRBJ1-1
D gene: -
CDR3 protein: CASSISGRNTEAFF
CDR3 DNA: TGTGCCAGCAGCATCAGTGGGAGGAACACTGAAGCTTTCTTT

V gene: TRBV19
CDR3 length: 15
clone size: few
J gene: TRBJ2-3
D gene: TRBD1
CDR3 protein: CASRDRAPSTDTQYF
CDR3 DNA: TGTGCCAGTAGGGACAGGGCCCCTAGCACAGATACGCAGTATTTT